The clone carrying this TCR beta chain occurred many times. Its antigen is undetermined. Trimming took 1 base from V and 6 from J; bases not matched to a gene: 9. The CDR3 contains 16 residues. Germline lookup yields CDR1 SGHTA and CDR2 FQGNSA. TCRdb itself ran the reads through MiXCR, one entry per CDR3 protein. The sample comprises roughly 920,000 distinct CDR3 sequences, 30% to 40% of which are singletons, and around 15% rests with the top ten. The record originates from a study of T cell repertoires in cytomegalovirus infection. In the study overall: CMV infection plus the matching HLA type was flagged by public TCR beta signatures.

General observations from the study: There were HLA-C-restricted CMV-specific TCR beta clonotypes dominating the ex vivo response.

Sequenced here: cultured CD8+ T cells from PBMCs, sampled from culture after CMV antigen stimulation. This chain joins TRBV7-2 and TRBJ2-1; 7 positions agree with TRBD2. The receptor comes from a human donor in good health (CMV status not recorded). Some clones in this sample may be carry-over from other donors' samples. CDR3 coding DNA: TGTGCCAGCAGCTTAGACGGGGGACTATACGGCAATGAGCAGTTCTTC. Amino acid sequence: CASSLDGGLYGNEQFF.